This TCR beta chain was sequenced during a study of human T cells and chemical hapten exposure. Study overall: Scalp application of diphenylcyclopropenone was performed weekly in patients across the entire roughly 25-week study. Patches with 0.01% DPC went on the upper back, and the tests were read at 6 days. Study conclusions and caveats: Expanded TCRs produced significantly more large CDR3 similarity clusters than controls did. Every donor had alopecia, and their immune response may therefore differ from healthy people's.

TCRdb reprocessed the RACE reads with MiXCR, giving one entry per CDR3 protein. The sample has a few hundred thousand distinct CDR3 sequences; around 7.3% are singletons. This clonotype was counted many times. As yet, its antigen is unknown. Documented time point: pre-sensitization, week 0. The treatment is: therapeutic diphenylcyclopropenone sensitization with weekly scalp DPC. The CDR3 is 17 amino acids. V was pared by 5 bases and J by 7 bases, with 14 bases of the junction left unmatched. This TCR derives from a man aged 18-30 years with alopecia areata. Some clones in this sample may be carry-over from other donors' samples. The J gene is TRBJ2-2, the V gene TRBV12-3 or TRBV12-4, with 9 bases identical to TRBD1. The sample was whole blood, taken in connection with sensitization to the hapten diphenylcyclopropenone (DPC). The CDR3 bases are TGTGCCAGCAGTCCCACCGGGACAGGGAAAATTCACGGGGAGCTGTTTTTT. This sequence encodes CASSPTGTGKIHGELFF.